This T cell receptor (beta chain) was recorded in a study of blood T cell repertoires in COVID-19. Study background: In each case, the material was cDNA or gDNA derived from T cells, B-cell-depleted T cells, or PBMCs.

Germline assignment: CDR1 ENHRY and CDR2 SYGVKD. Trimming took off 4 bases at V and 3 bases at J, with 9 bases between the two ends. CDR3 size: 14 residues. The assay was immunoSEQ multiplex PCR, and TCRdb's table has in-frame clones only and misses some. The sample carries 120,000 to 150,000 clones, around 83% recorded once. Only a few counts were recorded for this clone. Seattle participants joined during active infection and were tracked over time. The J gene is TRBJ1-4, the V gene TRBV10-3, with D perhaps TRBD1 (5 bases). Input material: peripheral blood. The TCR comes from a man aged 25-45 years with COVID-19, enrolled during active disease. In DNA, the CDR3 is TGTGCCATCAGTGGAGGACAAGCTAATGAAAAACTGTTTTTT. Its translation: CAISGGQANEKLFF.